This T cell receptor beta chain was captured in a study of blood T cell repertoires in COVID-19. Study as a whole: COVID-19 samples from acute and convalescent phases originated in the United States, Italy and Spain. PBMCs, B-cell-depleted T cells, or T cells provided the cDNA or gDNA that made up the material.

The CDR3 loop spans 12 amino acids. The V gene lost 7 bases and the J gene lost 6 bases, with 12 bases spanning the gap. Germline loops: CDR1 MDHEN, CDR2 SYDVKM. Authors' processing steps: Amplification with reference gene primers provided the estimates of nucleated cell counts. TCRdb keeps only in-frame clones here, not all; method: immunoSEQ multiplex PCR. Clone size and V and J calls were adopted from that table, with D and trimming inferred from the DNA. The table has under 110,000 clones, about 91% seen once. This clonotype originated in a man aged 50 to 60 with acute or convalescent COVID-19. The sample comprised peripheral blood. The chain joins TRBV28 to TRBJ1-2; D remains unclear. The CDR3, as DNA: TGTGCCAGCACAGGTTTCAGTCATGGCTACACCTTC. Translation gives CASTGFSHGYTF.